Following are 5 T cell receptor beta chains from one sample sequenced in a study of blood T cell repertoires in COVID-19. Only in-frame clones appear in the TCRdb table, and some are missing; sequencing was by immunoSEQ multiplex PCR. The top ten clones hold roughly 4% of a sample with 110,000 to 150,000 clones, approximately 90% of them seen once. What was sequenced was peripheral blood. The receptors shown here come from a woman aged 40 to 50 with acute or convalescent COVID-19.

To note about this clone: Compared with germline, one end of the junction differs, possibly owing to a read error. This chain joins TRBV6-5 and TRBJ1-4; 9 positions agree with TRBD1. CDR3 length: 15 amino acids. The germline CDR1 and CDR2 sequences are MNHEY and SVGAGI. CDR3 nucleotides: TGTGCCAGCAGTTACTCCGGGACAGGGAATGCAAAACTGTTTTTT. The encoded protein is CASSYSGTGNAKLFF.

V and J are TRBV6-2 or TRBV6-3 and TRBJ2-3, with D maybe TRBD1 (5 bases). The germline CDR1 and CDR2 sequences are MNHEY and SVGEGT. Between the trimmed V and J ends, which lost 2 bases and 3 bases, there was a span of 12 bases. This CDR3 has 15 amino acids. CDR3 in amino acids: CASSYRGRVTDTQYF. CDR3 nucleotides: TGTGCCAGCAGTTACAGGGGCAGGGTGACAGATACGCAGTATTTT.

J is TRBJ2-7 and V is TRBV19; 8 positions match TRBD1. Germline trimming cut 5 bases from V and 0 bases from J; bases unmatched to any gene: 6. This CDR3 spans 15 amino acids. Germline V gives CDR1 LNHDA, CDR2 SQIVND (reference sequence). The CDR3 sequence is CASSLGTGASYEQYF. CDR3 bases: TGTGCCAGTAGTCTAGGGACAGGTGCCTCCTACGAGCAGTACTTC.

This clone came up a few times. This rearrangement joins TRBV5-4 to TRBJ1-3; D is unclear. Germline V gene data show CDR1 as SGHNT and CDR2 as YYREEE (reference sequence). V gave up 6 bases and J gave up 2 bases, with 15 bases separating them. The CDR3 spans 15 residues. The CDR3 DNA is TGTGCCAGCATCTGGGGAGAGGTCCCTGGAAACACCATATATTTT. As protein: CASIWGEVPGNTIYF. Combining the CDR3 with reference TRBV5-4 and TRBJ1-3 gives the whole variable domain ETGVTQSPTHLIKTRGQQVTLRCSSQSGHNTVSWYQQALGQGPQFIFQYYREEENGRGNFPPRFSGLQFPNYSSELNVNALELDDSALYLCASIWGEVPGNTIYFGEGSWLTVV.

CDR3 amino acids: CASSLEGQGTGGYTF. In DNA form, the CDR3 reads TGTGCCAGCAGCTTAGAGGGACAGGGGACGGGCGGCTACACCTTC. The gene calls are TRBV7-9 and TRBJ1-2; 10 bases are a match to TRBD1. Germline trimming cut 1 base from V and 8 bases from J; bases unmatched to any gene: 7. Germline assignment: CDR1 SEHNR and CDR2 FQNEAQ (reference sequence). This CDR3 spans 15 amino acids.